Detailed here is one T cell receptor beta chain. The data stem from a study of blood T cell repertoires in COVID-19. The wider study: Some COVID-19 samples were acute and others convalescent; all came from the United States, Italy and Spain. In each case, the material was cDNA or gDNA derived from T cells, B-cell-depleted T cells, or PBMCs.

Under the authors' procedure: Reference gene primer amplification in the assay estimated nucleated cell counts. Sequencing was performed with immunoSEQ multiplex PCR; in TCRdb, only in-frame clones are kept and a portion is missing. Clone size and V and J calls were adopted from that table, with D and trimming inferred from the DNA. The sample lists about 210,000 clones; 70% to 85% were seen once. V was cut by 0 bases and J by 4 bases, with 10 bases left in between. The CDR3 sequence is 15 residues long. The germline gives CDR1 SGHDT, CDR2 YYEEEE. This TCR was sampled from a middle-aged man who had recovered from COVID-19. The source material was peripheral blood. The chain is built from TRBV5-6 and TRBJ1-4; possible D gene TRBD1, 6 bases. CDR3 region: CASSLAGGFNEKLFF. The CDR3 region has the DNA TGTGCCAGCAGCTTGGCGGGGGGCTTTAATGAAAAACTGTTTTTT.